This T cell receptor (beta chain) was captured by sequencing in a study of OX40 agonist ivuxolimab in advanced cancers. This CDR3 has 13 amino acids. Trimming removed 6 bases from V and 5 bases from J, with 12 bases in between. Germline loops: CDR1 LGHNT, CDR2 FRNRAP. Produced via immunoSEQ multiplex PCR; TCRdb's table is partial and in-frame only. Found here are tens of thousands of clones, about 88% of them singletons; the top ten hold 0.95% to 1.4%. The sample was CD4+ or CD8+ T cells sorted from blood, taken in a trial of the OX40 agonist ivuxolimab. This receptor was taken from an adult with an advanced solid tumor such as melanoma, head and neck, liver or kidney cancer. The gene calls are TRBV12-5 and TRBJ2-3; a possible D gene is TRBD1 (5 bases). CDR3: CASGISQGDTQYF. The CDR3 DNA is TGTGCTAGTGGGATTTCCCAGGGAGATACGCAGTATTTT.